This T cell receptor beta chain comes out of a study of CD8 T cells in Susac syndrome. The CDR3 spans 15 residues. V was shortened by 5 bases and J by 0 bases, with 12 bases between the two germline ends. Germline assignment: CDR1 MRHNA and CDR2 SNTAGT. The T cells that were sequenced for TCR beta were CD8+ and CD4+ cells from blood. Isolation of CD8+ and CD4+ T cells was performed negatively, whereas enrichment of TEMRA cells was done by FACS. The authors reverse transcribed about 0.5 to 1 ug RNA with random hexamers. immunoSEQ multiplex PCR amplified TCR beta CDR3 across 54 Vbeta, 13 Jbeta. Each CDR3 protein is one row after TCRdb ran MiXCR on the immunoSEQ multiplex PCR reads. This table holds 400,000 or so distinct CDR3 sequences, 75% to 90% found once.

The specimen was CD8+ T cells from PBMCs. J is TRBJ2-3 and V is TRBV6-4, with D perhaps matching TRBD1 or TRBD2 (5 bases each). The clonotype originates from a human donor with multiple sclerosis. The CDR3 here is CASSRGATSTDTQYF. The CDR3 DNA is TGTGCCAGCAGTCGAGGGGCCACTAGCACAGATACGCAGTATTTT.